A selection of T cell receptor beta chains follows, all from one sample in a study of shared clonotypes between healthy human individuals. Some clones are missing from TCRdb's copy, which holds only in-frame ones; the method was immunoSEQ multiplex PCR. The sample contains about 1.1 million clones, 60% to 85% of which appear only once. Sequences were obtained from memory CD4+ T cells from PBMCs. These receptors were collected from a man younger than 35 in good health. Some clones in this sample may be carry-over from other donors' samples. CDR3s include the opening cysteine and the closing phenylalanine or tryptophan. D genes are given only for firm matches. Only some rows state a clone size, as once, few, many or a class for expanded clones.

clone_size	v_call	j_call	d_call	cdr3_length	cdr3_aa	cdr3_nt
-	TRBV2	TRBJ1-3	-	12	CASGSSGNTIYF	TGTGCCAGCGGGAGCTCTGGAAACACCATATATTTT
-	TRBV29-1	TRBJ1-1	-	12	CSVDQDDTEAFF	TGCAGCGTTGATCAGGATGACACTGAAGCTTTCTTT
-	TRBV5-1	TRBJ2-3	-	13	CASRAGAADTQYF	TGCGCCAGCAGGGCGGGGGCCGCAGATACGCAGTATTTT
-	TRBV14	TRBJ2-2	-	14	CASSQLQATGELFF	TGTGCCAGCAGCCAACTTCAGGCAACCGGGGAGCTGTTTTTT
-	TRBV5-8	TRBJ2-7	TRBD2	16	CASSLDPSGGSYEQYF	TGTGCCAGCAGCTTGGATCCTAGCGGGGGTTCCTACGAGCAGTACTTC
-	TRBV27	TRBJ1-1	-	13	CASSLEPNTEAFF	TGTGCCAGCTCCCTAGAGCCTAACACTGAAGCTTTCTTT
-	TRBV5-4	TRBJ2-7	TRBD2	16	CASSNKASGPPYEQYF	TGTGCCAGCAGCAATAAGGCTAGCGGTCCACCCTACGAGCAGTACTTC
-	TRBV9	TRBJ2-1	TRBD1	16	CASSLRDRGPMNEQFF	TGTGCCAGCTCACTCCGGGACAGGGGGCCTATGAATGAGCAGTTCTTC
-	TRBV6-1	TRBJ2-7	TRBD1	14	CASTTGQGSSEQYF	TGTGCCAGCACCACAGGACAGGGTTCGAGCGAGCAGTACTTC
-	TRBV7-8	TRBJ1-2	TRBD1	13	CASSSGGERSYTF	TGTGCCAGCAGCTCAGGGGGCGAGAGGAGCTACACCTTC
-	TRBV30	TRBJ1-1	-	10	CAWSRGSAFF	TGTGCCTGGAGTAGGGGTAGCGCTTTCTTT
few	TRBV9	TRBJ2-1	TRBD2	13	CASSPGLAGEQFF	TGTGCCAGCAGCCCCGGACTAGCGGGGGAGCAGTTCTTC
-	TRBV6-5	TRBJ2-7	TRBD2	14	CASNAGTSGSEQYF	TGTGCCAGCAACGCCGGGACTAGCGGGAGCGAGCAGTACTTC
few	TRBV6-5	TRBJ2-2	-	12	CATSDNTGELFF	TGTGCCACCAGCGACAACACCGGGGAGCTGTTTTTT
-	TRBV28	TRBJ1-4	-	13	CASSLYGTEKLFF	TGTGCCAGCAGTTTATACGGAACAGAAAAACTGTTTTTT
once	TRBV28	TRBJ2-5	TRBD2	15	CASSPAGGRQETQYF	TGTGCCAGCAGTCCGGCGGGGGGTCGGCAAGAGACCCAGTACTTC
-	TRBV5-1	TRBJ1-1	-	16	CASSSLPGAMNTEAFF	TGCGCCAGCAGCTCCCTTCCAGGGGCCATGAACACTGAAGCTTTCTTT
-	TRBV11-3	TRBJ1-2	-	13	CASSTLRGYGYTF	TGTGCCAGCTCCACCCTCAGGGGCTATGGCTACACCTTC
-	TRBV6-1	TRBJ2-1	-	14	CASKIQENYNEQFF	TGTGCCAGCAAAATACAGGAGAACTACAATGAGCAGTTCTTC
-	TRBV27	TRBJ1-1	-	13	CASSPPGRIEAFF	TGTGCCAGCAGTCCCCCGGGTCGTATCGAGGCTTTCTTT
-	TRBV6-5	TRBJ1-1	TRBD1	15	CASSYSGTENTEAFF	TGTGCCAGCAGTTACTCGGGGACAGAGAACACTGAAGCTTTCTTT
-	TRBV5-1	TRBJ2-3	-	14	CASSYSGSTDTQYF	TGCGCCAGCAGCTATTCGGGCTCCACAGATACGCAGTATTTT
-	TRBV28	TRBJ1-2	-	13	CASSLDRDYGYTF	TGTGCCAGCAGTTTAGACCGAGACTATGGCTACACCTTC
-	TRBV27	TRBJ1-1	-	14	CASSLRFMNTEAFF	TGTGCCAGCAGTTTGCGTTTTATGAACACTGAAGCTTTCTTT
many	TRBV11-2	TRBJ2-2	-	13	CASSLGESGELFF	TGTGCCAGCAGCTTAGGGGAGTCCGGGGAGCTGTTTTTT
-	TRBV11-3	TRBJ2-1	TRBD1	13	CASSSRQGHEQFF	TGTGCCAGCAGCTCCCGACAGGGGCATGAGCAGTTCTTC
-	TRBV5-4	TRBJ1-1	-	14	CASSPTPMNTEAFF	TGTGCCAGCAGCCCGACACCTATGAACACTGAAGCTTTCTTT
-	TRBV30	TRBJ1-2	-	13	CAWNRGQEDGYTF	TGTGCCTGGAATCGGGGTCAGGAGGATGGCTACACCTTC
-	TRBV7-8	TRBJ1-2	TRBD1	13	CASSPDRVRGYTF	TGTGCCAGCAGCCCCGACAGGGTGAGGGGCTACACCTTC
-	TRBV5-4	TRBJ2-7	-	15	CASSGSVGASYEQYF	TGTGCCAGCAGCGGTTCGGTTGGAGCGAGCTACGAGCAGTACTTC
-	TRBV5-5	TRBJ1-3	-	14	CASSLDTSGNTIYF	TGTGCCAGCAGCCTGGACACCTCTGGAAACACCATATATTTT
-	TRBV5-4	TRBJ2-7	TRBD1	16	CASSSLSGTGGHEQYF	TGTGCCAGCAGCTCCCTATCCGGGACAGGGGGCCACGAGCAGTACTTC
-	TRBV25-1	TRBJ2-3	TRBD2	17	CASSEALGTTSPDTQYF	TGTGCCAGCAGTGAAGCCCTCGGGACTACCTCCCCAGATACGCAGTATTTT
-	TRBV11-2	TRBJ2-3	-	13	CASSLNRADTQYF	TGTGCCAGCAGCTTAAACAGAGCAGATACGCAGTATTTT
once	TRBV18	TRBJ2-1	-	13	CASSPDINNEQFF	TGTGCCAGCTCACCAGACATAAACAATGAGCAGTTCTTC